This passage covers 29 T cell receptor beta chains from one sample sequenced in a study of post-analysis software for immune sequencing data. Unique molecular identifiers were carried by the TCR beta cDNA libraries. TCRdb redid the calling of the PCR reads with MiXCR, one entry per CDR3 protein. The sample has about 820,000 distinct CDR3 sequences, about 53% seen once. Antigens of these TCRs are unknown. Study-level findings and limits: Controls had lower frequencies than patients of 4 or 5 TRBV segments, which included TRBV5-6, TRBV5-1 and TRBV20-1.

Sequencing input: blood. The receptors shown here come from a girl aged 5 to 17 with multiple sclerosis.

The gene calls are TRBV6-5 and TRBJ2-4; possible D gene TRBD1, 5 bases. Near its end, the DNA agrees better with TRBJ2-7, so the J call may be wrong. The CDR3 is made up of 11 amino acids. Germline values: CDR1 MNHEY, CDR2 SVGAGI. CDR3 in DNA: TGTGCCAGCAGTTGGGGCCGCGAGCAGTACTTC. Protein product: CASSWGREQYF.

This clonotype occurred a few times. The V call is TRBV12-3 or TRBV12-4, the J call TRBJ2-3, with D possibly being TRBD1 (5 bases). Trimming cost V 3 bases and J 2 bases, with 9 bases left between them. The CDR3 spans 14 residues. CDR3 bases: TGTGCCAGCAGTTTTGGCAGGGACACAGATACGCAGTATTTT. This encodes CASSFGRDTDTQYF.

This clonotype has only a few counts. The chain carries TRBV5-1 and TRBJ2-1, with 13 bases lining up with TRBD2. V lost 3 bases and J lost 4; bases outside the gene matches: 4. The CDR3 runs to 16 residues. Germline-derived CDR1 and CDR2 are SGHRS and YFSETQ. CDR3 in amino acids: CASSSPGLAGYNEQFF. Here the CDR3 DNA reads TGCGCCAGCAGCTCACCGGGACTAGCGGGGTACAATGAGCAGTTCTTC.

The V gene is TRBV6-5, the J gene TRBJ2-1, with D perhaps TRBD1 (6 bases). Per the germline V gene, CDR1 is MNHEY and CDR2 is SVGAGI. V was cut by 0 bases and J by 1 base, with 13 bases left in between. The length of the CDR3 is 17 residues. CDR3 amino acids: CASSYSPGELSYNEQFF. DNA of the CDR3: TGTGCCAGCAGTTACTCTCCAGGGGAACTATCCTACAATGAGCAGTTCTTC.

The chain combines TRBV25-1 with TRBJ2-7; D uncertain. CDR1 is MGHDK, CDR2 SYGVNS, per germline. V shed 4 bases and J shed 7 bases, with 17 bases lying between them. The CDR3 runs 14 residues. The chain's CDR3 is CASSGGFPGPEQYF. CDR3 bases: TGTGCCAGCAGTGGGGGATTTCCGGGTCCTGAGCAGTACTTC.

The chain joins TRBV5-1 to TRBJ2-7, with a weak D call TRBD1 (6 bases). The length of the CDR3 is 14 residues. Trimming removed 0 bases from V and 7 bases from J, with 14 bases in between. Germline loops: CDR1 SGHRS, CDR2 YFSETQ. This CDR3 is CASSLGDISWEQYF. The CDR3 DNA is TGCGCCAGCAGCTTGGGGGACATCTCTTGGGAGCAGTACTTC.

The rearrangement joins TRBV3-1 to TRBJ1-5; unclear D gene. V lost 2 bases to trimming and J lost 2 bases, with 16 bases between them. The CDR3 runs 17 residues. Germline values: CDR1 LGHDT, CDR2 YNNKEL (reference sequence). The CDR3 spells CASSQLGASSGNQPQHF. The CDR3 DNA reads TGTGCCAGCAGCCAACTCGGCGCCTCTTCCGGCAATCAGCCCCAGCATTTT.

This clonotype was observed a single time. This chain links TRBV27 with TRBJ1-5, with 11 bases matching TRBD1. J lost 3 bases, V lost 4 bases, and 2 bases had no gene match. The germline CDR1 and CDR2 sequences are MNHEY and SMNVEV (reference sequence). This CDR3 contains 15 residues. CDR3 region: CASSSGQGANQPQHF. The CDR3 bases are TGTGCCAGCAGTTCCGGACAGGGGGCCAATCAGCCCCAGCATTTT.

This chain connects TRBV12-3 or TRBV12-4 to TRBJ2-6; weak D call: TRBD1 (5 bases). Trimming took off 4 bases at V and 0 bases at J, with 16 bases between the two ends. This CDR3 spans 18 amino acids. This chain's CDR3 is CASSSRTRPSSGANVLTF. In DNA form, the CDR3 reads TGTGCCAGCAGTTCCCGGACACGCCCCAGCTCTGGGGCCAACGTCCTGACTTTC.

The V gene is TRBV29-1, the J gene TRBJ1-2; weak D call: TRBD1 (6 bases). The CDR3 has 14 residues. The germline V gene encodes CDR1 SQVTM and CDR2 ANQGSEA. The V end was cut by 0 bases, the J end by 9 bases, with 17 bases between. Here the CDR3 reads CSVEDQGGLGSYTF. CDR3 DNA sequence: TGCAGCGTTGAAGATCAAGGGGGACTTGGAAGCTACACCTTC.

In its sample, this clonotype was seen many times. CDR3 nucleotide sequence: TGCGCCAGCAGCTACGGACAGGGTGGAGTCTATGGCTACACCTTC. Amino acids: CASSYGQGGVYGYTF. The V gene is TRBV5-1, the J gene TRBJ1-2; 8 bases match TRBD1. The CDR3 totals 15 residues. Trimming removed 3 bases from V and 4 bases from J; junction bases left unmatched: 8. Germline lookup yields CDR1 SGHRS and CDR2 YFSETQ.

J is TRBJ2-4 and V is TRBV5-1, with a weak D call TRBD2 (6 bases). The CDR3 consists of 17 residues. The V end lost 1 base, the J end lost 5 bases, and 19 bases lay between the germline ends. Germline lookup yields CDR1 SGHRS and CDR2 YFSETQ. CDR3 sequence (DNA): TGCGCCAGCAGCTTGACTAGCAGGATTGGGGGAGAAAACATTCAGTACTTC. This translates into CASSLTSRIGGENIQYF.

V gene TRBV20-1 combines with J gene TRBJ2-7; D gene ambiguous. CDR3 length: 12 amino acids. Trimming removed 0 bases at V and 5 bases at J, with 8 bases between. The V gene's germline CDR1 is DFQATT and CDR2 SNEGSKA (reference sequence). The CDR3 is CSARERKDEQYF. The DNA for the CDR3 is TGCAGTGCTAGAGAGAGGAAGGACGAGCAGTACTTC.

The chain carries TRBV29-1 and TRBJ2-7, with 9 nucleotides matching TRBD2. J lost 3 bases, V lost 1 base, and 7 bases had no gene match. The V gene's germline CDR1 is SQVTM and CDR2 ANQGSEA. This CDR3 contains 15 residues. The CDR3 bases are TGCAGCGTTGAAGGCCCCTCTAGCGGGGACTACGAGCAGTACTTC. Protein sequence: CSVEGPSSGDYEQYF.

This clonotype came up a few times. CDR3 DNA: TGTGCCAGCAACGGCGGGACAGGGTCGTACAATGAGCAGTTCTTC. It translates to CASNGGTGSYNEQFF. This rearrangement joins TRBV12-3 or TRBV12-4 to TRBJ2-1; 9 nucleotides align to TRBD1. V trimming: 7 bases; J trimming: 4 bases; junction bases outside the gene matches: 8. CDR3 length: 15 amino acids.

This clonotype has more than one count but fewer than ten. The rearrangement uses TRBV29-1 and TRBJ2-5; D uncertain. Trimming took off 1 base at V and 0 bases at J, with 6 bases between the two ends. The CDR3 runs 13 residues. The germline V gene has CDR1 SQVTM and CDR2 ANQGSEA. The CDR3 DNA reads as TGCAGCGTTGAAGGGCAGAACCAAGAGACCCAGTACTTC. Protein sequence: CSVEGQNQETQYF.

In DNA, the CDR3 is TGTGCCAGCAGCACCTCGGGGGAGAGTAGAGCTTTCTTT. It encodes CASSTSGESRAFF. The rearrangement links TRBV7-9 to TRBJ1-1; D possibly corresponds to TRBD1 (5 bases). Per germline, CDR1 SEHNR and CDR2 FQNEAQ (reference sequence). This CDR3 comprises 13 residues. Trimming shortened V by 5 bases and J by 10 bases, and 17 bases separated the two germline ends.

The J gene is TRBJ1-1, the V gene TRBV29-1, with D possibly being TRBD1 (5 bases). Germline V gene data show CDR1 as SQVTM and CDR2 as ANQGSEA. V gave up 5 bases and J gave up 0 bases, with 16 bases separating them. This CDR3 comprises 15 residues. The CDR3 region has the DNA TGCAGCGTTCCCAGGGTGGGCAGCATGAACACTGAAGCTTTCTTT. Encoded protein: CSVPRVGSMNTEAFF.

The chain has TRBV5-1 and TRBJ2-2; 12 bases line up with TRBD2. Germline loops: CDR1 SGHRS, CDR2 YFSETQ. This CDR3 has 17 residues. Trimming removed 2 bases from V and 5 bases from J; junction bases left unmatched: 7. The CDR3 reads CASSFRNGLAGTGELFF. CDR3 sequence (DNA): TGCGCCAGCAGCTTCCGCAATGGACTAGCGGGGACCGGGGAGCTGTTTTTT. Full variable domain (outside the CDR3, taken from reference TRBV5-1 and TRBJ2-2): KAGVTQTPRYLIKTRGQQVTLSCSPISGHRSVSWYQQTPGQGLQFLFEYFSETQRNKGNFPGRFSGRQFSNSRSEMNVSTLELGDSALYLCASSFRNGLAGTGELFFGEGSRLTVL.

Regarding this clonotype: An end of the junction differs from the germline gene, which may be a read error. The gene calls are TRBV12-3 or TRBV12-4 and TRBJ2-2; D not certain. The CDR3 is 14 residues long. The CDR3 loop is CASSPPGPTGELFF. The CDR3 DNA is TGTGCCAGCAGTCCCCCGGGTCCTACCGGAGAGCTGTTTTTT.

The chain combines TRBV10-3 with TRBJ2-7, with 10 nucleotides matching TRBD1. In germline, CDR1 is ENHRY, CDR2 SYGVKD. The CDR3 is made up of 15 amino acids. V shed 6 bases and J 3 bases; nucleotides not matched to a gene: 8. In nucleotides, the CDR3 is TGTGCCATCAGCGCGCCGGGACAGGGGCGCTACGAGCAGTACTTC. Protein: CAISAPGQGRYEQYF.

This clonotype has just one count. This chain uses TRBV20-1 with TRBJ2-5, with 7 bases lining up with TRBD2. Germline CDR1 reads DFQATT; CDR2 reads SNEGSKA (reference sequence). Trimming cost V 1 base and J 5 bases; bases outside gene matches: 10. The CDR3 runs to 15 residues. CDR3 DNA: TGCAGTGCTAGAGCCAAGCGGGGAAGAAGTGAGACCCAGTACTTC. Translation: CSARAKRGRSETQYF.

The chain has TRBV7-9 and TRBJ2-7; tentative D call: TRBD2 (5 bases). V lost 5 bases and J lost 2, with 22 bases in between. The V gene's germline CDR1 is SEHNR and CDR2 FQNEAQ (reference sequence). CDR3 length: 17 amino acids. CDR3 protein: CASSPTGKRWLTYEQYF. CDR3 coding DNA: TGTGCCAGCAGCCCCACCGGGAAGAGATGGTTAACCTACGAGCAGTACTTC. Filled out from reference TRBV7-9 and TRBJ2-7, the complete variable domain reads DTGVSQNPRHKITKRGQNVTFRCDPISEHNRLYWYRQTLGQGPEFLTYFQNEAQLEKSRLLSDRFSAERPKGSFSTLEIQRTEQGDSAMYLCASSPTGKRWLTYEQYFGPGTRLTVT.

V is TRBV20-1 and J is TRBJ1-2, with D unclear. The CDR3 is 12 amino acids. Germline V gene sequence: CDR1 DFQATT, CDR2 SNEGSKA (reference sequence). The germline V and J ends were trimmed by 0 bases and 9 bases, with 11 bases remaining between them. In DNA form, the CDR3 reads TGCAGTGCTAGAGATAAACCCCCCCGCTACACCTTC. Encoded protein: CSARDKPPRYTF.

The genes are TRBV6-1 and TRBJ1-2; TRBD1 might be the D (6 bases). The germline V gene encodes CDR1 MNHNS and CDR2 SASEGT. The length of the CDR3 is 19 residues. V was clipped by 6 bases and J by 2 bases, with 28 bases between them. As DNA, the CDR3 is TGTGCCAGCAGGGTTAATGACAGGTCCCTTCCCAAATGGAACTATGGCTACACCTTC. Amino acid sequence: CASRVNDRSLPKWNYGYTF.

The genes are TRBV5-1 and TRBJ2-1, with 15 bases identical to TRBD2. The CDR3 totals 15 residues. The V gene's germline CDR1 is SGHRS and CDR2 YFSETQ. V lost 7 bases, J lost 9 bases, and 8 bases stayed unmatched. CDR3 sequence reads: CASGRTSGGAPEQFF. As DNA, the CDR3 is TGCGCCAGCGGAAGGACTAGCGGGGGGGCCCCTGAGCAGTTCTTC.

This chain joins TRBV27 and TRBJ2-2; D ambiguous. CDR3 length: 14 amino acids. Deletions cut 5 bases from V and 5 bases from J, with 12 bases between. Per the germline V gene, CDR1 is MNHEY and CDR2 is SMNVEV (reference sequence). The CDR3: CASSTHRSTGELFF. The CDR3 DNA sequence: TGTGCCAGCAGTACCCACCGTTCGACCGGGGAGCTGTTTTTT.

The chain is built from TRBV20-1 and TRBJ2-1, with TRBD2 identical over 10 bases. With V trimmed by 1 base and J by 7 bases, 10 bases remained unmatched. Germline lookup yields CDR1 DFQATT and CDR2 SNEGSKA (reference sequence). The CDR3 totals 16 residues. CDR3 region: CSARGIRVAGGNEQFF. The CDR3 bases are TGCAGTGCTAGAGGCATCCGGGTAGCGGGGGGAAATGAGCAGTTCTTC.

CDR3 nucleotides: TGCGCCAGCACCACTTGGAGGGGCTATGGCTACACCTTC. Amino acid sequence: CASTTWRGYGYTF. The J gene is TRBJ1-2, the V gene TRBV5-1; the D gene is possibly TRBD1 (5 bases). V lost 6 bases and J 4 bases, leaving 13 bases between the germline ends. Germline V CDR1 and CDR2: SGHRS, YFSETQ. The CDR3 totals 13 residues.